This T cell receptor beta chain is from a study of vaccination and CD4 T cells after COVID-19. Comments on this clonotype: Its antigen is not known.

Oncomine TCR Beta short-read sequencing was applied to DNA from cultured CD4+ T cells. TCRdb fed the PCR reads into MiXCR, producing one record per CDR3 protein. The repertoire holds about 25,000 distinct CDR3 sequences, with about 46% as singletons. Treatment indicated: roughly 10-day PBMC culture with coronavirus spike peptide pools or control peptides (ViraFEST assay). The CDR3 length is 15 residues. Looked up from germline, CDR1 is MNHNS and CDR2 is SASEGT. Trimming took 5 bases from V and 2 from J; bases not matched to a gene: 6. The sample comprised CD4+ T cells from blood, cultured in vitro. The chain links TRBV6-1 to TRBJ1-5, with 7 bases identical to TRBD1. The receptor was isolated from a human donor who had recovered from COVID-19. The CDR3 DNA sequence: TGTGCCAGCAGTACCGACAGGGTAGGCAATCAGCCCCAGCATTTT. Its protein product is CASSTDRVGNQPQHF.